This T cell receptor beta chain stems from a study of T-cell reconstitution after alpha-beta-depleted transplantation in children. Study-wide results and caveats: Newly made T cells mostly supplied T-cell counts and diversity one year after transplant. From surviving recipient T cells and thymic progenitors came the high day-60 TCRbeta diversity observed in some patients. By about two months after transplant, alpha-beta T cells reportedly arose from several hundred graft clones that had expanded.

Using unique molecular identifiers, the investigators prepared the TCRbeta library. TCRdb processed the PCR reads anew with MiXCR; each CDR3 protein has one entry. The sample contains roughly 500,000 distinct CDR3 sequences, about 10% of which appear only once. Trimming took off 4 bases at V and 5 bases at J, with 18 bases between the two ends. This CDR3 spans 15 amino acids. Germline CDR1 reads SGHRS; CDR2 reads YFSETQ. There are many counts of this clonotype. The antigen remains undetermined. Sequenced material: PBMCs, taken before TCRalphabeta/CD19-depleted stem cell transplant. This TCR came from a child aged 2 to 10 with inherited bone marrow failure, due to receive a stem cell transplant. The rearrangement joins TRBV5-1 to TRBJ2-5; the D gene is possibly TRBD1 (6 bases). The CDR3 loop reads CASSEAGTRLETQYF. The CDR3, as DNA: TGCGCCAGCAGCGAAGCCGGGACACGACTGGAGACCCAGTACTTC.